The clone carrying this T cell receptor (beta chain) was picked up a small number of times. Its antigen remains unknown. TCR cDNA molecules each carried a unique molecular identifier. TCRdb processed the 5' RACE reads anew with MiXCR; each CDR3 protein has one entry. The table lists about 53,000 distinct CDR3 sequences, less than 9% of them singletons. These data belong to a study of spatial heterogeneity in lung cancer. At the level of the study: There were, on average, more than 8.5 raw-read appearances for each unique TCR and UMI combination.

Described time point: sample taken at primary tumor resection. Material for sequencing was whole RNA from tumor, nontumor lung or frozen PBMC, left unsorted. The donor group consisted of approximately 77 patients who had untreated, early-stage non-small cell lung cancer. Study observations and caveats: Relative to follow-up, resection was when ubiquitous expanded tumor TCRs appeared more in blood.

The CDR3 contains 14 residues. Trimming took 2 bases from V and 6 from J; bases not matched to a gene: 6. CDR1 is SGHVS, CDR2 FNYEAQ, per germline. The source is a female donor with early-stage non-small cell lung cancer. The specimen was PBMCs, collected at surgery. The J gene is TRBJ2-5, the V gene TRBV7-6, with 7 bases fitting TRBD2. CDR3 region: CASSLSTSPQTQYF. The CDR3 nucleotides read TGTGCCAGCAGCTTATCGACTAGCCCTCAGACCCAGTACTTC.